The 7 T cell receptor beta chains given below trace back to one sample, sequenced in a study of blood T cell repertoires in COVID-19. Clones were read by immunoSEQ multiplex PCR, and TCRdb kept only the in-frame ones, dropping some. The sample lists around 300,000 clones, about nine tenths occurring once. Source material: peripheral blood. The receptors originated from a woman in her twenties or thirties with active or convalescent COVID-19.

The chain couples TRBV24-1 to TRBJ2-3; D gene uncertain. CDR3 size: 14 residues. V lost 2 bases and J lost 0, with 5 bases in between. CDR1 KGHDR and CDR2 SFDVKD come from the germline V gene. The CDR3 here is CATSDSTSTDTQYF. In DNA form, the CDR3 reads TGTGCCACCAGTGATTCTACTAGCACAGATACGCAGTATTTT.

This chain connects TRBV5-1 to TRBJ2-5; D ambiguous. The CDR3 runs to 11 residues. Trimming pared 5 bases from V and 3 bases from J, leaving 5 bases between. The germline gives CDR1 SGHRS, CDR2 YFSETQ. The DNA for the CDR3 is TGCGCCAGCAGGAGAGAAGAGACCCAGTACTTC. Translating gives CASRREETQYF. The variable domain in full, completed from reference TRBV5-1 and TRBJ2-5, reads KAGVTQTPRYLIKTRGQQVTLSCSPISGHRSVSWYQQTPGQGLQFLFEYFSETQRNKGNFPGRFSGRQFSNSRSEMNVSTLELGDSALYLCASRREETQYFGPGTRLLVL.

The rearrangement uses TRBV2 and TRBJ1-2; possible D gene TRBD1, 5 bases. This CDR3 region has 11 residues. CDR1 SNHLY and CDR2 FYNNEI come from the germline V gene. V was trimmed by 6 bases and J by 7 bases, leaving 9 bases between them. The CDR3 region is CASSFQGGYTF. The CDR3 DNA follows: TGTGCCAGCAGCTTCCAGGGTGGCTACACCTTC. The whole variable domain, filled in from reference TRBV2 and TRBJ1-2, reads EPEVTQTPSHQVTQMGQEVILRCVPISNHLYFYWYRQILGQKVEFLVSFYNNEISEKSEIFDDQFSVERPDGSNFTLKIRSTKLEDSAMYFCASSFQGGYTFGSGTRLTVV.

The chain is built from TRBV20-1 and TRBJ2-1, with 9 bases matching TRBD1. The germline gives CDR1 DFQATT, CDR2 SNEGSKA (reference sequence). Losses at the gene ends were 3 bases for V and 4 bases for J; bases not matched to a gene: 4. This CDR3 has 14 amino acids. The CDR3 reads CSASRDRVYNEQFF. CDR3 DNA: TGCAGTGCTAGTAGGGACAGGGTTTACAATGAGCAGTTCTTC.

This rearrangement joins TRBV4-3 to TRBJ2-2, with D unresolved. Looked up from germline, CDR1 is LGHNA and CDR2 is YSLEER. CDR3 length: 13 amino acids. V was cut by 1 base and J by 4 bases, with 4 bases left in between. The CDR3 DNA reads TGCGCCAGCAGCCAAGTAGCCACCGGGGAGCTGTTTTTT. Encoded protein: CASSQVATGELFF.

The chain links TRBV24-1 to TRBJ1-2; 8 nucleotides match TRBD1. The V segment lost 3 bases and the J segment 7 bases; nucleotides outside the gene matches: 6. Germline V gives CDR1 KGHDR, CDR2 SFDVKD. CDR3 length equals 14 residues. CDR3 in DNA: TGTGCCACCAGTGATCGGACAGGGTTTGGTGGCTACACCTTC. This gives the protein CATSDRTGFGGYTF.

The CDR3 loop reads CASNLRDHQETQYF. The CDR3 DNA is TGTGCCAGCAACCTCCGGGATCACCAAGAGACCCAGTACTTC. This chain links TRBV5-5 with TRBJ2-5; D is possibly TRBD2 (5 bases). CDR3 length: 14 residues. Germline assignment: CDR1 SGHKS and CDR2 YYEKEE (reference sequence). V dropped 6 bases and J dropped 0 bases, with 12 bases sitting between them. The variable domain in full, completed from reference TRBV5-5 and TRBJ2-5, reads DAGVTQSPTHLIKTRGQQVTLRCSPISGHKSVSWYQQVLGQGPQFIFQYYEKEERGRGNFPDRFSARQFPNYSSELNVNALLLGDSALYLCASNLRDHQETQYFGPGTRLLVL.